This T cell receptor (beta chain) was observed in a study of a mutant IDH1 vaccine in newly diagnosed glioma. Study information: With temozolomide cycles, or 4-6 weeks after radiotherapy alone, vaccination was started. Most patients had radiochemotherapy with temozolomide before enrollment; others had one alone.

Findings and caveats of the study: The authors found pseudoprogression apparently unrelated to changes in top peripheral T cell clonotypes. Vaccine-induced immune responses occurred in 90% to 95% of patients.

Method: immunoSEQ multiplex PCR; TCRdb's copy keeps in-frame clones and lacks some. The sample has around 50,000 clones, 90% seen once. This clone is a singleton in its sample. Its antigen is undetermined. The time point was: week 5, during vaccination. Doses comprised 300 ug of mutant IDH1 20-mer peptide each, plus topical imiquimod. The V gene end was trimmed by 0 bases and the J gene end by 2 bases; junction bases not matched to a gene: 9. Germline V gene sequence: CDR1 SGHAT, CDR2 FQNNGV. The CDR3 length is 17 residues. This chain connects TRBV11-2 to TRBJ2-7; TRBD1 matches 8 bases. This material consisted of PBMCs, taken from a glioma patient whose treatment included an IDH1 peptide vaccine. The TCR was taken from a woman aged 40 to 50 with glioma. In nucleotides, the CDR3 is TGTGCCAGCAGCTTAGATCAGTACAGGGGGAGGCCCTACGAGCAGTACTTC. Residues: CASSLDQYRGRPYEQYF.